This note documents a single T cell receptor beta chain sequence. This sample is drawn from a study of tumor-infiltrating lymphocytes in oesophageal squamous cell carcinoma. TCRdb reanalysed the PCR reads using MiXCR and keeps one entry per CDR3 protein. This sample carries about 12,000 distinct CDR3 sequences, approximately 50% of them seen once, and the ten largest clones take roughly 40%. The CDR3 is 16 residues long. The germline V gene has CDR1 DFQATT and CDR2 SNEGSKA (reference sequence). Deletions cut 2 bases from V and 2 bases from J, with 16 bases between. Material: esophageal tumor tissue. The gene calls are TRBV20-1 and TRBJ2-1, with D unclear. The TCR sequence derives from a female donor with esophageal squamous cell carcinoma. The CDR3 DNA is TGCAGTGCTAGAACATCGCTAGGATTAACCTACAATGAGCAGTTCTTC. It is translated as CSARTSLGLTYNEQFF.